Below are 8 T cell receptor beta chains sequenced from a single sample in a study of control samples from healthy donors and cancer patients. The assay was immunoSEQ multiplex PCR, and TCRdb's table has in-frame clones only and misses some. The profile shows over 85,000 clones, approximately 90% of them singletons. The material sequenced was blood. Source of these receptors: a woman aged 18-29 years in good health.

The V gene is TRBV6-5, the J gene TRBJ1-2; no firm D call. The V gene's germline CDR1 is MNHEY and CDR2 SVGAGI. The V gene lost 7 bases and the J gene lost 0 bases, with 9 bases spanning the gap. The CDR3 consists of 13 residues. Here the CDR3 reads CASTPGSNYGYTF. In DNA form, the CDR3 reads TGTGCCAGCACCCCCGGTTCTAACTATGGCTACACCTTC.

This clone was seen a few times. This rearrangement joins TRBV2 to TRBJ1-1, with 7 bases aligning to TRBD1. The V segment lost 5 bases and the J segment 7 bases; nucleotides outside the gene matches: 7. This CDR3 spans 13 amino acids. Germline V gene lookup returns CDR1 SNHLY and CDR2 FYNNEI. The CDR3, as DNA: TGTGCCAGCAGTAGGGGACAGTACAATGAAGCTTTCTTT. This codes for CASSRGQYNEAFF.

The chain links TRBV7-8 to TRBJ1-3; D call uncertain. Per germline, CDR1 SGHVS and CDR2 FQNEAQ. Trimming shortened V by 5 bases and J by 0 bases, and 14 bases separated the two germline ends. The CDR3 has 16 residues. CDR3 in amino acids: CASSPYEDTSGNTIYF. The CDR3, as DNA: TGTGCCAGCAGCCCATATGAGGATACCTCTGGAAACACCATATATTTT. Full variable domain (rest looked up from reference TRBV7-8 and TRBJ1-3): GAGVSQSPRYKVAKRGQDVALRCDPISGHVSLFWYQQALGQGPEFLTYFQNEAQLDKSGLPSDRFFAERPEGSVSTLKIQRTQQEDSAVYLCASSPYEDTSGNTIYFGEGSWLTVV.

CDR3 nucleotide sequence: TGTGCCAGCAGCTTCGGGACAAGAGGAAACACCATATATTTT. This translates into CASSFGTRGNTIYF. The genes are TRBV7-9 and TRBJ1-3; D is possibly TRBD1 (6 bases). The CDR3 spans 14 residues. The germline gives CDR1 SEHNR, CDR2 FQNEAQ (reference sequence). V was shortened by 3 bases and J by 4 bases, with 10 bases between the two germline ends.

As regards this clone: Other DNA sequences in the sample encode the same CDR3. This chain uses TRBV6-1 with TRBJ1-2, with TRBD1 matching 8 bases. V dropped 3 bases and J dropped 8; count of bases not matched to a gene: 8. The CDR3 has 14 residues. Germline CDR1 MNHNS, CDR2 SASEGT. The CDR3 sequence: CASSEGTGGRGYTF. The CDR3 bases are TGTGCCAGCAGTGAGGGGACAGGAGGTCGGGGCTACACCTTC.

This clone was seen a handful of times. This chain connects TRBV4-3 to TRBJ2-1; D unresolved. This CDR3 has 12 amino acids. CDR1 and CDR2 (germline): LGHNA, YSLEER. V was pared by 1 base and J by 8 bases, with 6 bases between. In DNA, the CDR3 is TGCGCCAGCAGCCAAGTCGGGTATGAGCAGTTCTTC. This gives the protein CASSQVGYEQFF.

The chain employs TRBV6-5 and TRBJ2-7, with D possibly being TRBD1 (5 bases). The CDR3 covers 13 residues. Per the germline V gene, CDR1 is MNHEY and CDR2 is SVGAGI. The germline V and J ends were trimmed by 7 bases and 2 bases, with 12 bases remaining between them. The CDR3 loop reads CASTRTPTYEQYF. The DNA for the CDR3 is TGTGCCAGCACCCGGACACCGACCTACGAGCAGTACTTC.

In its sample, this clone was seen once. The chain joins TRBV5-5 to TRBJ2-3; either TRBD1 or TRBD2 may fit D (5 bases each). Germline values: CDR1 SGHKS, CDR2 YYEKEE (reference sequence). The length of the CDR3 is 16 residues. Trimming took 1 base from V and 2 from J, leaving 14 bases between them. CDR3 amino acids: CASSLNPGRLTDTQYF. CDR3 nucleotides: TGTGCCAGCAGCTTGAACCCGGGACGCCTCACAGATACGCAGTATTTT.